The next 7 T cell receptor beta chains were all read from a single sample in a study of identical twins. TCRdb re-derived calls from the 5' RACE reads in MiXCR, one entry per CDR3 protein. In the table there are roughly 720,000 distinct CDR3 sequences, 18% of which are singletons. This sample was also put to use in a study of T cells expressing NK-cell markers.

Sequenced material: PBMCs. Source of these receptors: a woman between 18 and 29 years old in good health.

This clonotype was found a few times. CDR3 amino acids: CASSLSLSSESYEQYF. The CDR3 DNA is TGTGCCAGCAGCTTAAGTTTGTCTAGCGAATCCTACGAGCAGTACTTC. The J gene is TRBJ2-7, the V gene TRBV7-9; possible D gene TRBD2, 6 bases. Germline loops: CDR1 SEHNR, CDR2 FQNEAQ (reference sequence). This CDR3 comprises 16 residues. V gave up 2 bases and J gave up 1 base, with 15 bases separating them.

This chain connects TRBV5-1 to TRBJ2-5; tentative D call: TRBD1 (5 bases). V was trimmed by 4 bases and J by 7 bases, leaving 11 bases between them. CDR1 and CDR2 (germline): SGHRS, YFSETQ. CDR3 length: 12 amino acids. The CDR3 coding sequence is TGCGCCAGCAGCGGGCAAGGGGTGACCCAGTACTTC. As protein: CASSGQGVTQYF.

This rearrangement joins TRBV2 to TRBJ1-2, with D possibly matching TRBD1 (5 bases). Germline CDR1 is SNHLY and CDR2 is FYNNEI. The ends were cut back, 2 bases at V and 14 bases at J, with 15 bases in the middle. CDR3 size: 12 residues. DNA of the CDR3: TGTGCCAGCAGTGAAATGGGGGAGACAAGTACCTTC. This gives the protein CASSEMGETSTF.

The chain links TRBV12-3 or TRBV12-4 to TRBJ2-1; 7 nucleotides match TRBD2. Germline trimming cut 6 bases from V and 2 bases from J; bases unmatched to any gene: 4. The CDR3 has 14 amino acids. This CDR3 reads CASSRGDTYNEQFF. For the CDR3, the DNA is TGTGCCAGCAGCCGGGGGGATACCTACAATGAGCAGTTCTTC.

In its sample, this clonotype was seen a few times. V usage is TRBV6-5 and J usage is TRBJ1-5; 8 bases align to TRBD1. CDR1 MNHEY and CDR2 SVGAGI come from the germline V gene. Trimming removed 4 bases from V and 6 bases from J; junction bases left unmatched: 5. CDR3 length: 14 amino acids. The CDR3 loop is CASSSGGGGQPQHF. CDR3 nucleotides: TGTGCCAGCAGTTCAGGGGGCGGGGGTCAGCCCCAGCATTTT.

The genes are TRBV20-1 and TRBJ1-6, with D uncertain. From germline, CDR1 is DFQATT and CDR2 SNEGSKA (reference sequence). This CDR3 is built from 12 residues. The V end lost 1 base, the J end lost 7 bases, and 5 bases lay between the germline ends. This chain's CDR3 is CSARVPNSPLHF. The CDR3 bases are TGCAGTGCTAGAGTTCCCAATTCACCCCTCCACTTT.

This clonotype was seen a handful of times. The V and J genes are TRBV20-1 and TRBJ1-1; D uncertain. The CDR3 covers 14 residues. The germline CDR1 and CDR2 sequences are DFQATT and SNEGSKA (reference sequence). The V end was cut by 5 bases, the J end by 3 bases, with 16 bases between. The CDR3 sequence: CSAQSGGVDTEAFF. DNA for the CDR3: TGCAGTGCTCAGAGCGGCGGGGTCGACACTGAAGCTTTCTTT.